This entry lists 10 T cell receptor beta chains sequenced from one sample in a study of neurological immune-mediated disorders. TCRdb re-called the 5' RACE reads through MiXCR, storing one row per CDR3 protein. This sample yields around 26,000 distinct CDR3 sequences, of which around 3.4% are seen a single time; 7% belongs to the top ten. The specimen sequenced was PBMCs. The receptor source for this set is a woman aged 25 to 45 with multiple sclerosis.

The table lists this clonotype with many counts. This chain joins TRBV12-3 or TRBV12-4 and TRBJ2-5, with a possible D match to TRBD1 (6 bases). CDR3 size: 13 residues. Deletions cut 2 bases from V and 5 bases from J, with 9 bases between. The CDR3, as DNA: TGTGCCAGCAGTTTAAACAGGGATGAGACCCAGTACTTC. It codes for CASSLNRDETQYF.

This clonotype was found many times. The chain carries TRBV28 and TRBJ1-5; 7 positions match TRBD1. This CDR3 region has 15 residues. V gave up 2 bases and J gave up 5 bases; unmatched junction bases: 6. Germline assignment: CDR1 MDHEN and CDR2 SYDVKM. In DNA form, the CDR3 reads TGTGCCAGCAGTTTACCTACAGGGGACTATCAGCCCCAGCATTTT. This gives the protein CASSLPTGDYQPQHF. The full variable domain, in which reference TRBV28 and TRBJ1-5 provide the parts outside the CDR3, is DVKVTQSSRYLVKRTGEKVFLECVQDMDHENMFWYRQDPGLGLRLIYFSYDVKMKEKGDIPEGYSVSREKKERFSLILESASTNQTSMYLCASSLPTGDYQPQHFGDGTRLSIL.

This clonotype was seen many times. This sequence joins TRBV18 and TRBJ1-2; 12 bases agree with TRBD1. CDR1 and CDR2 from the germline V gene are KGHSH and LQKENI. The CDR3 runs to 17 residues. The junction had 9 bases not matched to a gene; V was cut back by 1 base and J by 6 bases. The CDR3 DNA reads TGTGCCAGCTCACCACTGGGGACAGGGGGCTCCTTGGATGGCTACACCTTC. Protein: CASSPLGTGGSLDGYTF.

Ten or more counts support this clonotype. V gene TRBV15 combines with J gene TRBJ2-3, with 10 bases fitting TRBD1. The CDR3 covers 14 residues. With 6 bases clipped from V and 5 bases from J, the junction kept 5 bases outside the gene matches. CDR1 and CDR2 from the germline V gene are LNHNV and YYDKDF (reference sequence). In nucleotides, the CDR3 is TGTGCCACCAGTAGGGACAGGGGAAAAGATACGCAGTATTTT. This encodes CATSRDRGKDTQYF.

This clonotype occurred many times. The chain links TRBV7-2 to TRBJ2-1; D gene unclear. V lost 3 bases and J lost 2, with 8 bases in between. Germline V gives CDR1 SGHTA, CDR2 FQGNSA. There are 14 residues in the CDR3. The CDR3 coding sequence is TGTGCCAGCAGCTTCCTGGCGGCCTACAATGAGCAGTTCTTC. Encoded protein: CASSFLAAYNEQFF.

This clonotype was detected many times. The chain uses TRBV7-2 and TRBJ2-4; 7 nucleotides align to TRBD1. The junction had 12 bases not matched to a gene; V was cut back by 5 bases and J by 5 bases. CDR3 length: 16 residues. CDR1 and CDR2 (germline): SGHTA, FQGNSA. DNA of the CDR3: TGTGCCAGCAGCAAAAAAGGGGGCACCGGGGAAAACATTCAGTACTTC. The encoded protein is CASSKKGGTGENIQYF.

This clonotype was seen once. Mismatch with germline at one junction end may stem from a read error. The chain carries TRBV7-2 and TRBJ1-1; D is possibly TRBD1 (5 bases). This CDR3 contains 16 residues. CDR1 is SGHTA and CDR2 is FQGNSA in the germline V gene. CDR3 sequence reads: CANSPNRWQLNTEAFF. The DNA of the CDR3 is TGTGCCAACAGCCCCAACAGGTGGCAATTGAACACTGAAGCTTTCTTT.

This clonotype appeared many times. The V and J genes are TRBV12-3 or TRBV12-4 and TRBJ2-3, with a tentative D call TRBD2 (7 bases). Trimming removed 7 bases from V and 7 bases from J, with 21 bases in between. The CDR3 has 15 residues. CDR3 region: CASTLHVAGANTQYF. In nucleotides, the CDR3 is TGTGCCAGCACCCTCCACGTCGCGGGGGCCAATACGCAGTATTTT.

This clonotype was counted many times. V and J are TRBV27 and TRBJ1-6; D is unclear. Germline CDR1 and CDR2: MNHEY and SMNVEV (reference sequence). This CDR3 spans 12 amino acids. V was pared by 1 base and J by 10 bases, with 5 bases between. The CDR3 nucleotides are TGTGCCAGCAGTTTATTGGGCTCACCCCTCCACTTT. The encoded protein is CASSLLGSPLHF.

This clonotype was detected many times. The gene calls are TRBV5-1 and TRBJ2-7, with a possible D match to TRBD2 (6 bases). V gave up 4 bases and J gave up 1 base, with 21 bases separating them. Per the germline V gene, CDR1 is SGHRS and CDR2 is YFSETQ. The CDR3 spans 17 residues. This CDR3 reads CASSRAGSAQYSYEQYF. CDR3 nucleotide sequence: TGCGCCAGCAGCCGGGCGGGGAGCGCCCAATATTCCTACGAGCAGTACTTC.